This record looks at one T cell receptor (beta chain) sequence and its context. This specimen belongs to a study of blood T cell repertoires in COVID-19. Sequenced by immunoSEQ multiplex PCR; TCRdb stores in-frame clones only, minus some. In the table there are roughly 100,000 clones, roughly 87% of which are singletons. Germline values: CDR1 LGHNT, CDR2 FRNRAP. This CDR3 is built from 11 residues. The germline V and J ends were trimmed by 9 bases and 1 base, with 7 bases remaining between them. The TCR originated in a man aged 50-59 years with acute or convalescent COVID-19. The sequenced material came from peripheral blood. The chain employs TRBV12-5 and TRBJ2-7, with D possibly matching TRBD1 (5 bases). CDR3 residues: CASAGSYEQYF. The CDR3, as DNA: TGTGCTAGCGCAGGGTCCTACGAGCAGTACTTC.